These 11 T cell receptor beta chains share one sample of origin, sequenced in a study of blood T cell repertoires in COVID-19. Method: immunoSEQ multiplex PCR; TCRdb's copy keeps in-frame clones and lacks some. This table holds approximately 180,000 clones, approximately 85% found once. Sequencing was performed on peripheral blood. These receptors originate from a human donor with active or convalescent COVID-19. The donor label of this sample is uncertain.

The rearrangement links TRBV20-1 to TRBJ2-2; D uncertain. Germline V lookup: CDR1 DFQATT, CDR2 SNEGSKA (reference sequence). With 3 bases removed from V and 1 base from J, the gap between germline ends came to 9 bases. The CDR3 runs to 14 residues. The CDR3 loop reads CSASTGGNTGELFF. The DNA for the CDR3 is TGCAGTGCTAGTACTGGCGGGAACACCGGGGAGCTGTTTTTT.

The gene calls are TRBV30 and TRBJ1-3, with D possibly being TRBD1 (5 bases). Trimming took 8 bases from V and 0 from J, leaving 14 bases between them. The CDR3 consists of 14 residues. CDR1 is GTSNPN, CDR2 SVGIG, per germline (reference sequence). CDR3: CARRDWNSGNTIYF. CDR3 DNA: TGTGCCCGACGGGACTGGAACTCTGGAAACACCATATATTTT.

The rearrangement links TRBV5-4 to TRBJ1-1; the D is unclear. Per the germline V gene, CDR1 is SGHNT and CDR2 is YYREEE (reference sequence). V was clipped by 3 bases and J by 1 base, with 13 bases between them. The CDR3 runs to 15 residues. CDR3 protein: CASSSLLTRNTEAFF. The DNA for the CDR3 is TGTGCCAGCAGCTCTCTCCTTACTAGGAACACTGAAGCTTTCTTT.

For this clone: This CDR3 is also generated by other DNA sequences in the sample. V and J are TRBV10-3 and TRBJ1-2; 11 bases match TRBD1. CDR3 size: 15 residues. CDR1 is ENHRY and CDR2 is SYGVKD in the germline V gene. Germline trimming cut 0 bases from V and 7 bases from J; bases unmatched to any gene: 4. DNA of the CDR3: TGTGCCATCAGTGAGTCGTGGACAGGGGGCGGTGGCTACACCTTC. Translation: CAISESWTGGGGYTF.

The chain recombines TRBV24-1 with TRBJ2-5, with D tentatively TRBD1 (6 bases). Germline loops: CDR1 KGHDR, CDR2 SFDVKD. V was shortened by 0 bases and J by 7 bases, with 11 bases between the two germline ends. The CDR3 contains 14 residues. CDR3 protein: CATSDLALGGTQYF. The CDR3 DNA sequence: TGTGCCACCAGTGATTTGGCTCTAGGGGGGACCCAGTACTTC.

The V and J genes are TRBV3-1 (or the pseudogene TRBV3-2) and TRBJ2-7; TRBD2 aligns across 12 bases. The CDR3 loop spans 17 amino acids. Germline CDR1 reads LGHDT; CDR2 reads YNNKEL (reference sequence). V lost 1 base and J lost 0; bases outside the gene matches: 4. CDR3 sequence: CASSQVGLAGTSYEQYF. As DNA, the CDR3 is TGTGCCAGCAGCCAAGTTGGACTAGCGGGGACCTCCTACGAGCAGTACTTC.

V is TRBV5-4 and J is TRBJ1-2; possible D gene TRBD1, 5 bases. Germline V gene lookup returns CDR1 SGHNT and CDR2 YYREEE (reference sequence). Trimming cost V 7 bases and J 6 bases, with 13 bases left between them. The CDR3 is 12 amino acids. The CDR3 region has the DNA TGTGCCAGCTTGGGAGGGGCAGATGGCTACACCTTC. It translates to CASLGGADGYTF.

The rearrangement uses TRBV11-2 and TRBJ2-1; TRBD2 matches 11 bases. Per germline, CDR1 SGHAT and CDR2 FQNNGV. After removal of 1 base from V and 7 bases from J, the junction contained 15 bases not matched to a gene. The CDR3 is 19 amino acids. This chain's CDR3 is CASSLVGASVTSGANEQFF. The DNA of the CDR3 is TGTGCCAGCAGCTTAGTAGGGGCGAGTGTGACTAGCGGGGCTAATGAGCAGTTCTTC.

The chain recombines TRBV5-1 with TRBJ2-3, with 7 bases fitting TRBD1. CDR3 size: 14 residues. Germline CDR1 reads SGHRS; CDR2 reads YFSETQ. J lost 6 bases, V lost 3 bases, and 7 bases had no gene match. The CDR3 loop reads CASSSGTVTDTQYF. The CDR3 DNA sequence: TGCGCCAGCAGCTCCGGGACAGTCACGGATACGCAGTATTTT.

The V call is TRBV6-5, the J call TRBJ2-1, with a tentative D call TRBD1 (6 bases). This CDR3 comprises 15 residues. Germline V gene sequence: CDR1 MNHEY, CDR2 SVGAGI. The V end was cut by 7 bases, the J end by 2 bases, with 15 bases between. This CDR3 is CASMRGIVAYNEQFF. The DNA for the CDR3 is TGTGCCAGCATGAGGGGGATAGTGGCCTACAATGAGCAGTTCTTC.

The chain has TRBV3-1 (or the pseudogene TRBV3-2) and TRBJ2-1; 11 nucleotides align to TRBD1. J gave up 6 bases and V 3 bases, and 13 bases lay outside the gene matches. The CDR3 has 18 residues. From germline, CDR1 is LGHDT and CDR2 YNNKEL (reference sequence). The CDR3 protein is CASSQDRGLTVRFNEQFF. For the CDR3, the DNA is TGTGCCAGCAGCCAGGACAGGGGGCTAACTGTACGCTTCAATGAGCAGTTCTTC.